What follows are 23 T cell receptor beta chains derived from one specimen sequenced in a study of blood T cell repertoires in COVID-19. This table comes from immunoSEQ multiplex PCR, and its TCRdb copy is limited to in-frame clones, with some not included. The repertoire holds 200,000 to 250,000 clones, about 88% seen once, with 10% to 13% in the top ten. The source material was peripheral blood. These receptors were collected from a woman between 50 and 59 years old with COVID-19, enrolled during active disease.

The genes are TRBV19 and TRBJ2-1; no definite D call. V was shortened by 7 bases and J by 0 bases, with 7 bases between the two germline ends. CDR3 length: 13 residues. Germline CDR1 is LNHDA and CDR2 is SQIVND (reference sequence). CDR3 sequence (DNA): TGTGCCAGTAACCCGAGCTCCTACAATGAGCAGTTCTTC. Translating gives CASNPSSYNEQFF.

This chain joins TRBV23-1 and TRBJ2-7; 10 bases agree with TRBD1. TRBV23-1 is an ORF, with its function uncertain. The J segment lost 3 bases and the V segment lost 8 bases, leaving 10 bases of the junction unmatched. This CDR3 contains 15 residues. The CDR3, as DNA: TGCGCCAGCGGATTCCGGACAGGGGGGGGCTACGAGCAGTACTTC. As protein: CASGFRTGGGYEQYF.

The genes are TRBV28 and TRBJ2-7; possibly TRBD2 for D (5 bases). The CDR3 contains 13 residues. V was shortened by 6 bases and J by 4 bases, with 13 bases between the two germline ends. Germline CDR1 MDHEN, CDR2 SYDVKM. The CDR3 bases are TGTGCCAGCAGCCTCCGAGGACTGTACGAGCAGTACGTC. Encoded protein: CASSLRGLYEQYV.

V gene TRBV5-4 combines with J gene TRBJ2-1; 7 bases fit TRBD2. The length of the CDR3 is 17 residues. The germline V gene encodes CDR1 SGHNT and CDR2 YYREEE (reference sequence). V trimming: 0 bases; J trimming: 0 bases; junction bases outside the gene matches: 6. The CDR3 protein is CASSLEVSGYSYNEQFF. CDR3 DNA: TGTGCCAGCAGCTTGGAGGTTAGCGGGTACTCCTACAATGAGCAGTTCTTC.

The chain couples TRBV2 to TRBJ2-4; TRBD2 aligns across 7 bases. Losses at the gene ends were 6 bases for V and 4 bases for J; bases not matched to a gene: 9. This CDR3 has 15 residues. Germline CDR1 reads SNHLY; CDR2 reads FYNNEI. CDR3 sequence reads: CASRPGRVGKNIQYF. CDR3 coding DNA: TGTGCCAGCAGACCAGGGAGGGTAGGGAAAAACATTCAGTACTTC.

The gene calls are TRBV27 and TRBJ1-2; D is perhaps TRBD1 (6 bases). CDR3 size: 15 residues. In germline, CDR1 is MNHEY, CDR2 SMNVEV (reference sequence). Deletions cut 8 bases from V and 6 bases from J, with 22 bases between. CDR3 bases: TGTGCCAGCTTGTCGATCAGGGGACCTCGGAATGGCTACACCTTC. It translates to CASLSIRGPRNGYTF.

V usage is TRBV7-8 and J usage is TRBJ2-7; the match to TRBD1 covers 8 bases. The trim removed 3 bases at V and 2 bases at J, leaving 6 bases unmatched. CDR3 length equals 15 residues. Germline assignment: CDR1 SGHVS and CDR2 FQNEAQ. CDR3: CASSFGDRQTYEQYF. The CDR3 coding sequence is TGTGCCAGCAGCTTCGGGGACAGGCAGACCTACGAGCAGTACTTC.

This clone was detected once. This sequence joins TRBV11-3 and TRBJ2-3, with TRBD1 matching 7 bases. This CDR3 has 14 residues. Germline V gene data show CDR1 as SGHNT and CDR2 as YENEEA. The ends lost 1 base at V and 4 bases at J; junction bases unmatched: 2. Here the CDR3 reads CASSLGGGADTQYF. CDR3 coding DNA: TGTGCCAGCAGCTTAGGAGGGGGCGCAGATACGCAGTATTTT.

The rearrangement uses TRBV18 and TRBJ2-6, with 7 bases aligning to TRBD1. The CDR3 extends over 19 amino acids. V shed 3 bases and J 0 bases; nucleotides not matched to a gene: 11. Germline V lookup: CDR1 KGHSH, CDR2 LQKENI. This chain's CDR3 is CASSPYEQGSPSGANVLTF. As DNA, the CDR3 is TGTGCCAGCTCACCGTACGAACAGGGGAGCCCCTCTGGGGCCAACGTCCTGACTTTC.

The chain joins TRBV5-5 to TRBJ1-3; 8 bases are a match to TRBD1. This CDR3 has 13 residues. The germline V gene has CDR1 SGHKS and CDR2 YYEKEE (reference sequence). Trimming at V came to 0 bases and at J to 11 bases, leaving 4 bases not matched to a gene. The DNA for the CDR3 is TGTGCCAGCAGCTTGGGGACAGGGTCGGCCATATATTTT. This translates into CASSLGTGSAIYF.

This clone was found a few times. CDR3 nucleotide sequence: TGTGCCAGCAGCTCGGGACTAGCAGGCTTCCGCGAGCAGTTCTTC. Translated: CASSSGLAGFREQFF. The chain links TRBV7-3 to TRBJ2-1; 9 bases are a match to TRBD2. The CDR3 runs 15 residues. The J segment lost 10 bases and the V segment lost 4 bases, leaving 11 bases of the junction unmatched. Germline loops: CDR1 SGHTA, CDR2 FQGTGA.

The chain has TRBV6-2 or TRBV6-3 and TRBJ2-1, with TRBD2 as a possible D gene (6 bases). The CDR3 is 15 residues long. V dropped 4 bases and J dropped 7 bases, with 17 bases sitting between them. CDR1 is MNHEY, CDR2 SVGEGT, per germline. For the CDR3, the DNA is TGTGCCAGCAGTTCCCTCCGCGGCGGGACGAATGAGCAGTTCTTC. Translated: CASSSLRGGTNEQFF.

The chain is built from TRBV6-1 and TRBJ1-6, with a weak D call TRBD1 (5 bases). Germline V gene lookup returns CDR1 MNHNS and CDR2 SASEGT. This CDR3 contains 17 residues. The ends were cut back, 4 bases at V and 3 bases at J, with 16 bases in the middle. The CDR3 nucleotides read TGTGCCAGCAGTGGTGGCGGGGCCTTCTTCTATAATTCACCCCTCCACTTT. Residues: CASSGGGAFFYNSPLHF.

The rearrangement uses TRBV9 and TRBJ1-1; D is ambiguous. The V end was cut by 0 bases, the J end by 2 bases, with 14 bases between. The CDR3 has 16 residues. The germline gives CDR1 SGDLS, CDR2 YYNGEE. CDR3 sequence (DNA): TGTGCCAGCAGCGTAGTACCTCTCCTACTAAACACTGAAGCTTTCTTT. Translated: CASSVVPLLLNTEAFF.

This chain links TRBV30 with TRBJ2-5; 7 bases fit TRBD1. The germline CDR1 and CDR2 sequences are GTSNPN and SVGIG (reference sequence). J gave up 2 bases and V 4 bases, and 10 bases lay outside the gene matches. The CDR3 has 15 amino acids. CDR3 amino acids: CAWNNPGTAQETQYF. The CDR3 nucleotides are TGTGCCTGGAATAACCCAGGGACAGCGCAAGAGACCCAGTACTTC.

J is TRBJ2-7 and V is TRBV20-1; 9 bases align to TRBD2. Trimming took 6 bases from V and 3 from J; bases not matched to a gene: 18. Germline CDR1 DFQATT, CDR2 SNEGSKA (reference sequence). This CDR3 spans 17 amino acids. CDR3 sequence: CSASPTLSGGAYYEQYF. CDR3 sequence (DNA): TGCAGTGCCAGTCCGACTCTTAGCGGGGGAGCTTACTACGAGCAGTACTTC.

J is TRBJ2-5 and V is TRBV12-3 or TRBV12-4; TRBD1 is a possible D gene (5 bases). Trimming removed 5 bases at V and 7 bases at J, with 11 bases between. This CDR3 spans 12 amino acids. This CDR3 reads CASSQGFGTQYF. DNA for the CDR3: TGTGCCAGCAGTCAGGGTTTCGGGACCCAGTACTTC.

V is TRBV11-2 and J is TRBJ2-1, with TRBD2 as a possible D gene (5 bases). The CDR3 has 14 residues. The V gene lost 1 base and the J gene lost 6 bases, with 10 bases spanning the gap. Germline V gives CDR1 SGHAT, CDR2 FQNNGV. CDR3 sequence: CASSLGGPSNEQFF. CDR3 in DNA: TGTGCCAGCAGCTTAGGCGGGCCTAGCAATGAGCAGTTCTTC.

This clone was counted once. The J gene is TRBJ1-2, the V gene TRBV12-3 or TRBV12-4; tentative D call: TRBD1 (5 bases). V lost 3 bases to trimming and J lost 7 bases, with 12 bases between them. This CDR3 has 13 residues. Here the CDR3 DNA reads TGTGCCAGCAGTTTTACGGGGGATCTTGGCTACACCTTC. It translates to CASSFTGDLGYTF.

This chain connects TRBV18 to TRBJ2-2; D is undetermined. Trimming shortened V by 2 bases and J by 3 bases, and 7 bases separated the two germline ends. This CDR3 has 14 amino acids. Germline lookup yields CDR1 KGHSH and CDR2 LQKENI. CDR3 in amino acids: CASSPVLHTGELFF. The CDR3 nucleotides are TGTGCCAGCTCACCAGTTCTTCACACCGGGGAGCTGTTTTTT.

The CDR3 nucleotides read TGTGCCTGGAACACAGGCTCGAGCACAGATACGCAGTATTTT. It encodes CAWNTGSSTDTQYF. V and J are TRBV30 and TRBJ2-3, with a possible D match to TRBD1 (5 bases). CDR3 length equals 14 residues. The germline V gene encodes CDR1 GTSNPN and CDR2 SVGIG (reference sequence). V lost 4 bases and J lost 0, with 11 bases in between. Drawing the rest from reference TRBV30 and TRBJ2-3, the complete variable domain is SQTIHQWPATLVQPVGSPLSLECTVEGTSNPNLYWYRQAAGRGLQLLFYSVGIGQISSEVPQNLSASRPQDRQFILSSKKLLLSDSGFYLCAWNTGSSTDTQYFGPGTRLTVL.

The chain is built from TRBV18 and TRBJ2-3; D not certain. Trimming removed 8 bases from V and 2 bases from J, with 11 bases in between. Germline-derived CDR1 and CDR2 are KGHSH and LQKENI. The CDR3 extends over 13 amino acids. The CDR3 protein is CASVANPTDTQYF. DNA for the CDR3: TGTGCCAGCGTTGCGAATCCCACAGATACGCAGTATTTT.

The chain links TRBV5-1 to TRBJ2-1; TRBD2 aligns across 11 bases. In germline, CDR1 is SGHRS, CDR2 YFSETQ. With 6 bases clipped from V and 4 bases from J, the junction kept 6 bases outside the gene matches. The CDR3 is 15 residues long. Written as DNA, the CDR3 is TGCGCCAGCACCTTTAGCGGGGGGGTTTACAATGAGCAGTTCTTC. It encodes CASTFSGGVYNEQFF.